This T cell receptor (beta chain) was observed in a study of blood T cell repertoires in COVID-19. Study as a whole: T cells, B-cell-depleted T cells, or PBMCs provided the cDNA or gDNA that served as material.

CDR1 SEHNR and CDR2 FQNEAQ come from the germline V gene (reference sequence). The CDR3 extends over 13 amino acids. Trimming pared 1 base from V and 5 bases from J, leaving 6 bases between. This clone was observed a single time. Participant ages covered about 18 to 100 years across 24 US areas. Source study methods: Reference gene primer amplification in the assay estimated nucleated cell counts. Using immunoSEQ multiplex PCR, the repertoire was profiled, and TCRdb retains in-frame clones only, with some absent. V, J and clone size derive from that table, while D and trimming were established from the DNA sequence. The sample lists approximately 240,000 clones, roughly nine tenths occurring once.

This clonotype was sampled from a woman aged 30 to 39 with acute COVID-19. V is TRBV7-9 and J is TRBJ2-4; D perhaps matches TRBD2 (6 bases). Sequencing was performed on PBMCs or T cells enriched from blood (not recorded which). The CDR3 nucleotides are TGTGCCAGCAGCTTAGGGGGGGAAAACATTCAGTACTTC. It encodes CASSLGGENIQYF. Using reference TRBV7-9 and TRBJ2-4 for the parts outside the CDR3, the full variable domain is DTGVSQNPRHKITKRGQNVTFRCDPISEHNRLYWYRQTLGQGPEFLTYFQNEAQLEKSRLLSDRFSAERPKGSFSTLEIQRTEQGDSAMYLCASSLGGENIQYFGAGTRLSVL.